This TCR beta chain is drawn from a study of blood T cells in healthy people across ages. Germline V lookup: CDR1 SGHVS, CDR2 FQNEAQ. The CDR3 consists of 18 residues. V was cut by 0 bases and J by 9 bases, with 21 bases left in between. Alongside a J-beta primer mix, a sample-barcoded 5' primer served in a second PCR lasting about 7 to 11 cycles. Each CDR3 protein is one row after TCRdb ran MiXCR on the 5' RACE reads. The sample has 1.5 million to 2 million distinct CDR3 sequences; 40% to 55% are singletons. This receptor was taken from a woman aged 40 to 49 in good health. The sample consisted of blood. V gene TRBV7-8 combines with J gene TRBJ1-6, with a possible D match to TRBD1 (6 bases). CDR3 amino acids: CASSLAGAGGAFGSPLHF. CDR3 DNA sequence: TGTGCCAGCAGCTTAGCGGGGGCAGGAGGGGCTTTCGGTTCACCCCTCCACTTT.